Described below is a single T cell receptor (beta chain) sequence and its context. The entry originates in a study of sequential checkpoint blockade in melanoma. As for the study in general: First-line arms were nivolumab then ipilimumab, or the reverse, randomized 1:1. Maintenance nivolumab came after either treatment sequence.

Produced via immunoSEQ multiplex PCR; TCRdb's table is partial and in-frame only. The sample lists about 9,200 clones, roughly 73% occurring once. Noted treatment: randomized to nivolumab then ipilimumab (arm A) or the reverse (arm B). Sequencing was performed on CD8+ T cells sorted from blood (inferred from file names), taken from a patient given nivolumab and ipilimumab in sequence. The receptor was derived from a human donor with melanoma.

The CDR3 reads CASSFGGSSYEQYF. In DNA form, the CDR3 reads TGTGCCAGCAGCTTCGGTGGTAGCTCCTACGAGCAGTACTTC. This chain joins TRBV5-4 and TRBJ2-7; D is unresolved. Trimming removed 2 bases at V and 0 bases at J, with 9 bases between. There are 14 residues in the CDR3. Germline V gene lookup returns CDR1 SGHNT and CDR2 YYREEE (reference sequence).